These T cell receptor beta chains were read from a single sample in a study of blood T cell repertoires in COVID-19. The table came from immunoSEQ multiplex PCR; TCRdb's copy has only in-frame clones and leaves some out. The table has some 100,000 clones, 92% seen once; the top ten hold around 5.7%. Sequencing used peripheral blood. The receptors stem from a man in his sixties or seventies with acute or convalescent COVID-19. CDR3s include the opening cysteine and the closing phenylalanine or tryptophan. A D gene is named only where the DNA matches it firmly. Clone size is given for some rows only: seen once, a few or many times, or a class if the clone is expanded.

CASRQGKLDEQFF	TGTGCCAGCCGACAGGGGAAACTGGATGAGCAGTTCTTC	TRBV19	TRBJ2-1	TRBD1	-
CASSEAKLAGSTQYF	TGTGCCAGCAGTGAAGCAAAACTAGCGGGGTCAACCCAGTACTTC	TRBV6-1	TRBJ2-5	TRBD2	-
CASSQAETGNTGELFF	TGTGCCAGCTCACAAGCTGAGACGGGGAACACCGGGGAGCTGTTTTTT	TRBV18	TRBJ2-2	-	-
CAQGTNTGELFF	TGTGCCCAGGGGACGAACACCGGGGAGCTGTTTTTT	TRBV6-5	TRBJ2-2	-	-
CASSSVGRDNEQFF	TGTGCCAGCAGTAGTGTGGGGAGAGACAATGAGCAGTTCTTC	TRBV6-2/TRBV6-3	TRBJ2-1	-	few
CASSPELAVQETQYF	TGTGCCAGCAGTCCCGAACTAGCGGTTCAAGAGACCCAGTACTTC	TRBV28	TRBJ2-5	TRBD2	-
CASTPANTGELFF	TGCGCCAGCACCCCCGCGAACACCGGGGAGCTGTTTTTT	TRBV10-2	TRBJ2-2	-	-
CASSSGRMGGANVLTF	TGTGCCAGCAGTTCTGGGAGAATGGGTGGGGCCAACGTCCTGACTTTC	TRBV27	TRBJ2-6	-	-
CASSLARGAPTEAFF	TGCGCCAGCAGCTTGGCCCGGGGGGCGCCCACTGAAGCTTTCTTT	TRBV5-1	TRBJ1-1	-	-
CAWMEVAYEQYF	TGTGCCTGGATGGAGGTGGCCTACGAGCAGTACTTC	TRBV30	TRBJ2-7	-	-
CAISTSADFYEQYF	TGTGCCATCAGCACTAGCGCCGACTTCTACGAGCAGTACTTC	TRBV10-3	TRBJ2-7	TRBD2	-
CAWSGQHSNQPQHF	TGTGCCTGGAGTGGACAACATAGCAATCAGCCCCAGCATTTT	TRBV30	TRBJ1-5	-	-
CASSVLSRQGETQYF	TGTGCCAGCAGTGTCTTGTCCCGTCAGGGAGAGACCCAGTACTTC	TRBV2	TRBJ2-5	-	-
CASSPPDRVVEKLFF	TGTGCCAGCAGCCCCCCCGACAGGGTGGTTGAAAAACTGTTTTTT	TRBV2	TRBJ1-4	TRBD1	-
CATSRDYQGYGYTF	TGTGCCACCAGCAGAGATTACCAGGGTTATGGCTACACCTTC	TRBV15	TRBJ1-2	-	-
CASSLGALGYTF	TGTGCCAGCAGCTTAGGGGCCCTAGGCTACACCTTC	TRBV11-3	TRBJ1-2	-	-
CASSIPAGVANEQFF	TGTGCCAGTAGTATACCAGCGGGAGTAGCCAATGAGCAGTTCTTC	TRBV19	TRBJ2-1	TRBD2	once
CSVEDGSGSAQETQYF	TGCAGCGTTGAAGACGGATCGGGTAGCGCTCAAGAGACCCAGTACTTC	TRBV29-1	TRBJ2-5	-	few
CASSQTTGGPTYEQYF	TGCGCCAGCAGCCAAACTACAGGGGGCCCCACCTACGAGCAGTACTTC	TRBV4-1	TRBJ2-7	TRBD1	-
CASSSGTQYGYTF	TGTGCCAGCAGCTCCGGGACTCAGTATGGCTACACCTTC	TRBV28	TRBJ1-2	-	-
CASSRTGVRGYTF	TGTGCCAGCAGTAGGACAGGGGTTAGGGGCTACACCTTC	TRBV28	TRBJ1-2	TRBD1	-
CASSQVPDEQYF	TGTGCCAGCAGCCAAGTTCCCGACGAGCAGTACTTC	TRBV14	TRBJ2-7	-	-
CASSFTSQSPLHF	TGTGCCAGCAGTTTTACTTCTCAATCACCCCTCCACTTT	TRBV28	TRBJ1-6	-	once
CASSDTPTGGYTF	TGTGCCAGCAGTGATACCCCGACAGGCGGCTACACCTTC	TRBV25-1	TRBJ1-2	-	-
CASSLRNNYGYTF	TGTGCCAGCAGCTTGCGTAATAACTATGGCTACACCTTC	TRBV13	TRBJ1-2	-	-
CAIRGLAGGRWNTGELFF	TGTGCCATCAGGGGACTAGCGGGGGGGCGTTGGAACACCGGGGAGCTGTTTTTT	TRBV10-3	TRBJ2-2	TRBD2	-
CASSYRLQGANSPLHF	TGTGCCAGCAGTTACCGCCTACAGGGGGCGAATTCACCCCTCCACTTT	TRBV6-5	TRBJ1-6	TRBD1	-
CATSDPDRGGAGELFF	TGTGCCACCAGTGACCCCGACAGGGGAGGGGCCGGGGAGCTGTTTTTT	TRBV24-1	TRBJ2-2	-	-
CASSPVSGGRETQYF	TGTGCCAGCAGTCCCGTTAGCGGGGGCAGGGAGACCCAGTACTTC	TRBV6-5	TRBJ2-5	TRBD2	-
CASSVGASYEQYF	TGTGCCAGCAGCGTAGGGGCATCCTACGAGCAGTACTTC	TRBV7-2	TRBJ2-7	-	-
CASSFQGSLGHGYTF	TGTGCCAGCAGCTTTCAGGGTTCGTTGGGCCATGGCTACACCTTC	TRBV7-2	TRBJ1-2	-	-
CASTASFNQPQHF	TGTGCCAGCACAGCGAGTTTCAATCAGCCCCAGCATTTT	TRBV6-5	TRBJ1-5	-	-
CASSLGLAKNIQYF	TGTGCCAGCAGTTTAGGGCTAGCCAAAAACATTCAGTACTTC	TRBV27	TRBJ2-4	-	-
CASSFLDREAFF	TGTGCCAGCAGCTTTTTGGACAGGGAAGCTTTCTTT	TRBV7-2	TRBJ1-1	TRBD1	-
CASSWDRNYGYTF	TGTGCCAGCAGCTGGGACAGGAACTATGGCTACACCTTC	TRBV7-2	TRBJ1-2	TRBD1	-
CASSLGQGYNEQFF	TGTGCCAGCAGCTTGGGTCAGGGGTACAATGAGCAGTTCTTC	TRBV5-4	TRBJ2-1	-	-